This entry concerns a single TCR beta chain. Its cognate antigen is unknown. The data belong to a study of long-term antiretroviral therapy in people with HIV. At least one PBMC sample before ART and at least two after were required. An immunoSEQ assay, version v3.0, was performed at survey level. Sequencing used immunoSEQ multiplex PCR; TCRdb keeps in-frame clones, though not all of them. This sample yields approximately 28,000 clones, of which about 90% are seen a single time; about 0.93% belongs to the top ten. From germline, CDR1 is DFQATT and CDR2 SNEGSKA (reference sequence). The CDR3 is made up of 11 amino acids. Deletions cut 6 bases from V and 0 bases from J, with 6 bases between. General study points: It was observed that HIV repertoires exhibited narrower CDR3 length ranges than controls. Neither ART adherence, viral resistance nor therapy changes were documented.

This clonotype originated in a man aged 50-60 years with HIV. Sequenced material: unsorted PBMCs, taken 2 years after starting antiretroviral therapy. This chain connects TRBV20-1 to TRBJ2-7; D is perhaps TRBD2 (5 bases). The CDR3 coding sequence is TGCAGTGCCGAGGGCTCCTACGAGCAGTACTTC. Translated: CSAEGSYEQYF.